The 15 T cell receptor beta chains below come from one sample, sequenced in a study of blood T cells in healthy people across ages. With a J-beta primer mix and a sample-barcoded 5' primer, a second PCR ran 7 to 11 cycles. One entry per CDR3 protein results from TCRdb running MiXCR on the 5' RACE reads. The repertoire consists of about 1.6 million distinct CDR3 sequences, with about 31% occurring once and the leading ten covering 11%. Sequencing used blood. The receptors here all came from a woman in her twenties or thirties in good health.

A word on this clonotype: One junction end does not reproduce the germline sequence, and a read error may be involved. The rearrangement uses TRBV28 and TRBJ2-3, with a possible D match to TRBD2 (6 bases). Germline CDR1 MDHEN, CDR2 SYDVKM. This CDR3 is built from 15 residues. For the CDR3, the DNA is TGTGGCAGCAGTTCCCCCCCGACTAGTGCAGATACGCAGTATTTT. Translated, it gives CGSSSPPTSADTQYF.

The V and J genes are TRBV20-1 and TRBJ2-5; 10 bases match TRBD2. This CDR3 comprises 16 residues. V gave up 1 base and J gave up 0 bases; unmatched junction bases: 5. Germline CDR1 reads DFQATT; CDR2 reads SNEGSKA (reference sequence). The CDR3 here is CSARVPTSGYQETQYF. Written as DNA, the CDR3 is TGCAGTGCTAGAGTCCCGACTAGCGGGTACCAAGAGACCCAGTACTTC.

This clonotype is a singleton in its sample. The chain couples TRBV19 to TRBJ2-5, with D possibly TRBD1 on 6 matching bases. The assigned J gene may be wrong: the sequence end matches TRBJ2-7 better. This CDR3 contains 15 residues. In germline, CDR1 is LNHDA, CDR2 SQIVND (reference sequence). The CDR3 reads CASSIAQGPYYEQYF. Here the CDR3 DNA reads TGTGCCAGTAGTATAGCACAGGGCCCATACTACGAGCAGTACTTC.

This clonotype came up a few times. V gene TRBV20-1 combines with J gene TRBJ2-1; D not certain. V was clipped by 6 bases and J by 4 bases, with 10 bases between them. Germline V CDR1 and CDR2: DFQATT, SNEGSKA (reference sequence). This CDR3 is 12 amino acids long. The CDR3 sequence: CSAIDKYNEQFF. The CDR3, as DNA: TGCAGTGCCATTGACAAGTACAATGAGCAGTTCTTC.

This clonotype was seen many times. The genes are TRBV20-1 and TRBJ2-1; a possible D gene is TRBD2 (6 bases). The germline V and J ends were trimmed by 6 bases and 6 bases, with 15 bases remaining between them. The CDR3 spans 13 residues. Germline V lookup: CDR1 DFQATT, CDR2 SNEGSKA (reference sequence). CDR3 in DNA: TGCAGTGCCGCGGGGACCACCCCCAATGAGCAGTTCTTC. Translated, it gives CSAAGTTPNEQFF.

The rearrangement uses TRBV28 and TRBJ2-2; D is uncertain. The length of the CDR3 is 18 residues. The germline V gene has CDR1 MDHEN and CDR2 SYDVKM. V was trimmed by 8 bases and J by 1 base, leaving 23 bases between them. Here the CDR3 reads CASVSPPGWTLNTGELFF. CDR3 sequence (DNA): TGTGCCAGCGTTTCGCCTCCCGGTTGGACGTTGAACACCGGGGAGCTGTTTTTT.

The chain carries TRBV27 and TRBJ2-7; 8 bases are shared with TRBD1. The CDR3 runs to 15 residues. Germline CDR1 MNHEY, CDR2 SMNVEV (reference sequence). Trimming at V came to 4 bases and at J to 4 bases, leaving 9 bases not matched to a gene. For the CDR3, the DNA is TGTGCCAGCAGTTATTATTCCAGGGGGCGATACGAGCAGTACTTC. Encoded protein: CASSYYSRGRYEQYF.

This sequence joins TRBV6-4 and TRBJ1-2; D ambiguous. Germline CDR1 MRHNA, CDR2 SNTAGT. This CDR3 has 13 amino acids. V was pared by 5 bases and J by 3 bases, with 10 bases between. The CDR3 sequence: CASSPGSHYGYTF. The CDR3, as DNA: TGTGCCAGCAGTCCCGGGTCCCACTATGGCTACACCTTC.

A few counts support this clonotype. The rearrangement links TRBV20-1 to TRBJ1-1; maybe TRBD1 (6 bases). V was shortened by 5 bases and J by 2 bases, with 15 bases between the two germline ends. There are 14 residues in the CDR3. Germline CDR1 DFQATT, CDR2 SNEGSKA (reference sequence). CDR3 sequence: CSAETTGTNTEAFF. The CDR3 DNA is TGCAGTGCTGAAACTACAGGGACCAACACTGAAGCTTTCTTT.

About this clonotype: The CDR3 does not end in the conserved phenylalanine or tryptophan, so this is likely a read error. J is TRBJ2-4 and V is TRBV20-1, with 8 bases aligning to TRBD2. Unmatched junction bases numbered 13, after V lost 5 bases and J lost 7 bases. Germline V lookup: CDR1 DFQATT, CDR2 SNEGSKA (reference sequence). The CDR3 covers 15 residues. CDR3 nucleotides: TGCAGTGCTCCGAGGTATAGCGGGGCCTGGAACATTCAGTACTGC. Translation gives CSAPRYSGAWNIQYC.

This clonotype was observed a few times. The J gene is TRBJ1-5, the V gene TRBV7-2; no reliable D call. The CDR3 covers 17 residues. Trimming shortened V by 3 bases and J by 0 bases, and 15 bases separated the two germline ends. Germline loops: CDR1 SGHTA, CDR2 FQGNSA. The CDR3 coding sequence is TGTGCCAGCAGCTTCAAAACCGGACCGTATAGCAATCAGCCCCAGCATTTT. This codes for CASSFKTGPYSNQPQHF.

The chain recombines TRBV28 with TRBJ2-7, with D maybe TRBD2 (5 bases). Per germline, CDR1 MDHEN and CDR2 SYDVKM. The V end was cut by 3 bases, the J end by 2 bases, with 23 bases between. The CDR3 extends over 18 amino acids. CDR3 region: CASSFGLREKSPTYEQYF. CDR3 coding DNA: TGTGCCAGCAGTTTTGGGTTGAGGGAAAAGAGTCCTACCTACGAGCAGTACTTC.

The chain combines TRBV12-5 with TRBJ2-5; 9 bases agree with TRBD2. The J call may be faulty, since TRBJ2-7 better matches the DNA end. This CDR3 has 14 amino acids. Germline V gene data show CDR1 as LGHNT and CDR2 as FRNRAP. The CDR3 nucleotides are TGTGCTAGTGGTCTGCCTAGCGGGACACACGAGCAGTACTTC. This translates into CASGLPSGTHEQYF.

Many counts were recorded for this clonotype. A clone one base away is much larger, so this may be a read error. The chain joins TRBV7-2 to TRBJ2-5; D is undetermined. V was trimmed by 5 bases and J by 5 bases, leaving 3 bases between them. This CDR3 region has 10 residues. CDR1 is SGHTA and CDR2 is FQGNSA in the germline V gene. DNA of the CDR3: TGTGCCAGCAGCCATGAGACCCAGTACTTC. Translation: CASSHETQYF.

This clonotype was seen a handful of times. The chain's CDR3 is CASSYGQGSQETQYF. In nucleotides, the CDR3 is TGCGCCAGCAGCTACGGACAGGGAAGCCAAGAGACCCAGTACTTC. The chain is built from TRBV5-1 and TRBJ2-5, with TRBD1 identical over 8 bases. The CDR3 is 15 amino acids. The germline CDR1 and CDR2 sequences are SGHRS and YFSETQ. V lost 3 bases to trimming and J lost 1 base; unmatched junction nucleotides: 5.